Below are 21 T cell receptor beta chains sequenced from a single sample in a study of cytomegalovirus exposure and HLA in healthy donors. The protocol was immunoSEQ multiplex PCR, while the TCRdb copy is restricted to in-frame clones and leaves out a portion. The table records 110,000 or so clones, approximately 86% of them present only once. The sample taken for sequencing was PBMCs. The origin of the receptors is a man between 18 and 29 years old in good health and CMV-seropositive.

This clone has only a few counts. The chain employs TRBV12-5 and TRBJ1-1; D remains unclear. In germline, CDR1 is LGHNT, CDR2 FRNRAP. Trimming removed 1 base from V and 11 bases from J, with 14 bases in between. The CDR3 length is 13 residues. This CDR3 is CASGLGFNSGAFF. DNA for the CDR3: TGTGCTAGTGGTTTGGGGTTTAATAGCGGGGCTTTCTTT.

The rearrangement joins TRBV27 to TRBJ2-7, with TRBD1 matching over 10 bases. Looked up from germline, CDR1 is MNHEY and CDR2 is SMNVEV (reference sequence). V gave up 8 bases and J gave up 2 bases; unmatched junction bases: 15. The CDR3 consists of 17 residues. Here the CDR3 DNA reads TGTGCCAGCGGAGAGGGGGGGGGACAGGGGCCTGCCTACGAGCAGTACTTC. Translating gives CASGEGGGQGPAYEQYF.

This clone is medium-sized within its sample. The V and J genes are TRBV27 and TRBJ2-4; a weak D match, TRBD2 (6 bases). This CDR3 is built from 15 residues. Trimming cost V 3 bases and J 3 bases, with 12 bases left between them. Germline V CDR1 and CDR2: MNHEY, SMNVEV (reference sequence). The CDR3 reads CASSLEGTGKNIQYF. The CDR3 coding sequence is TGTGCCAGCAGTTTGGAGGGAACCGGCAAAAACATTCAGTACTTC.

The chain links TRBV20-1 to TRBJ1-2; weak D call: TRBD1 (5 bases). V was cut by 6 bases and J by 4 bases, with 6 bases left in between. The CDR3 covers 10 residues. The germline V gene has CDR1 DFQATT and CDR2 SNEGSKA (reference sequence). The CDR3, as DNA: TGCAGTGCCCAGGGCTATGGCTACACCTTC. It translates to CSAQGYGYTF.

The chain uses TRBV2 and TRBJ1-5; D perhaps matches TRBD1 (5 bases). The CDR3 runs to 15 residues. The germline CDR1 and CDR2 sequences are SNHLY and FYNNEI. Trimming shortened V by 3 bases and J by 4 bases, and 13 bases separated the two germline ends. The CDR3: CASSDSGGTNQPQHF. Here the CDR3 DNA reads TGTGCCAGCAGTGACTCTGGGGGGACGAATCAGCCCCAGCATTTT.

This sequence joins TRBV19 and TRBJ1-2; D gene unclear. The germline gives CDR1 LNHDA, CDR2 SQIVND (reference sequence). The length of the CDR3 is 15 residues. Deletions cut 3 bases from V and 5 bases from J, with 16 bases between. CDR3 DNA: TGTGCCAGTAGTATTACCATGCGGGCGGGTTATGGCTACACCTTC. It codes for CASSITMRAGYGYTF.

The CDR3 nucleotides are TGTGCCAGCAGCCCCGTTACCCGGGGGGGCACAGATACGCAGTATTTT. Its protein is CASSPVTRGGTDTQYF. The chain links TRBV7-8 to TRBJ2-3, with 7 bases that match TRBD2. The CDR3 runs 16 residues. With 5 bases clipped from V and 1 base from J, the junction kept 9 bases outside the gene matches. The V gene's germline CDR1 is SGHVS and CDR2 FQNEAQ. Variable domain in full (rest from reference TRBV7-8 and TRBJ2-3): GAGVSQSPRYKVAKRGQDVALRCDPISGHVSLFWYQQALGQGPEFLTYFQNEAQLDKSGLPSDRFFAERPEGSVSTLKIQRTQQEDSAVYLCASSPVTRGGTDTQYFGPGTRLTVL.

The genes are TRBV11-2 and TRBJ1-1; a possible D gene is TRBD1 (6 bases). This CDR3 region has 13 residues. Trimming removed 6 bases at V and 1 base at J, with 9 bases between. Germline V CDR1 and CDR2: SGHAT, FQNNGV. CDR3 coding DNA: TGTGCCAGCAGTCGGGGACAGAACACTGAAGCTTTCTTT. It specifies CASSRGQNTEAFF. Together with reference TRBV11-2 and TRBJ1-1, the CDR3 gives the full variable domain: EAGVAQSPRYKIIEKRQSVAFWCNPISGHATLYWYQQILGQGPKLLIQFQNNGVVDDSQLPKDRFSAERLKGVDSTLKIQPAKLEDSAVYLCASSRGQNTEAFFGQGTRLTVV.

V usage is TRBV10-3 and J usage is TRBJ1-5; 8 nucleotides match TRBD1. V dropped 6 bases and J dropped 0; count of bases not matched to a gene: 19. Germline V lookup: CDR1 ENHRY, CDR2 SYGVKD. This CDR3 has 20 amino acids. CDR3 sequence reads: CAISRTARGRLGDSNQPQHF. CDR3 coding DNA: TGTGCCATCAGCCGAACCGCCAGGGGGCGATTAGGGGATAGCAATCAGCCCCAGCATTTT.

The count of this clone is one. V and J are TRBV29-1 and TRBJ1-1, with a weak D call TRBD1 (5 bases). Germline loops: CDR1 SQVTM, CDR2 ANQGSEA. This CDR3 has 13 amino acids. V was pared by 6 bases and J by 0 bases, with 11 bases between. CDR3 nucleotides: TGCAGCGTGGAGGGACGGTTGAACACTGAAGCTTTCTTT. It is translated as CSVEGRLNTEAFF. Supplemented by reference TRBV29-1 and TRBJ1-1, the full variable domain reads SAVISQKPSRDICQRGTSLTIQCQVDSQVTMMFWYRQQPGQSLTLIATANQGSEATYESGFVIDKFPISRPNLTFSTLTVSNMSPEDSSIYLCSVEGRLNTEAFFGQGTRLTVV.

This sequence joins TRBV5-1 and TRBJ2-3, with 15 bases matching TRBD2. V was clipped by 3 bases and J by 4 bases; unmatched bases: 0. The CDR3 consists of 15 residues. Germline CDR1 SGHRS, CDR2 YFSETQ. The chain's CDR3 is CASSWTSGGADTQYF. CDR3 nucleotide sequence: TGCGCCAGCAGCTGGACTAGCGGGGGGGCAGATACGCAGTATTTT. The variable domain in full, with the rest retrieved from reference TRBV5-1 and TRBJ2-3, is KAGVTQTPRYLIKTRGQQVTLSCSPISGHRSVSWYQQTPGQGLQFLFEYFSETQRNKGNFPGRFSGRQFSNSRSEMNVSTLELGDSALYLCASSWTSGGADTQYFGPGTRLTVL.

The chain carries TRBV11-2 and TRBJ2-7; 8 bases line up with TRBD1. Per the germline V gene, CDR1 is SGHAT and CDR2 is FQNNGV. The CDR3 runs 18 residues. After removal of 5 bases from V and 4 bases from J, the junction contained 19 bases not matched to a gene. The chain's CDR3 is CASSITSQTGTGAYEQYF. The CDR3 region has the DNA TGTGCCAGCAGCATAACTTCTCAGACCGGGACAGGAGCTTACGAGCAGTACTTC.

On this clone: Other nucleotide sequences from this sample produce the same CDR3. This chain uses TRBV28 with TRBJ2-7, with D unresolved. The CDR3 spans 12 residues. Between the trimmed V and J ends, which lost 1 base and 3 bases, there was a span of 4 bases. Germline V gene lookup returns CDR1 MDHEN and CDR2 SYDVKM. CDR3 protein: CASSLSGYEQYF. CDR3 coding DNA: TGTGCCAGCAGTTTATCAGGCTACGAGCAGTACTTC.

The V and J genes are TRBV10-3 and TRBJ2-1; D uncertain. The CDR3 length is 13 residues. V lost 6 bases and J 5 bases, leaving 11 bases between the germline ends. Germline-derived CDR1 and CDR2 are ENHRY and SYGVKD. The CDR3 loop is CAIRQAPNNEQFF. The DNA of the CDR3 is TGTGCCATCAGGCAGGCGCCGAACAATGAGCAGTTCTTC.

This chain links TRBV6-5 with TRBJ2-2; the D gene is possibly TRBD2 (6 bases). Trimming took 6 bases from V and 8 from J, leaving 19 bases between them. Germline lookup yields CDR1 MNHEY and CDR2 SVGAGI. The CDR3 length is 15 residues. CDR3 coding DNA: TGTGCCAGCAGCCCAGACGGGGGAGGAAGGGGGGAGCTGTTTTTT. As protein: CASSPDGGGRGELFF.

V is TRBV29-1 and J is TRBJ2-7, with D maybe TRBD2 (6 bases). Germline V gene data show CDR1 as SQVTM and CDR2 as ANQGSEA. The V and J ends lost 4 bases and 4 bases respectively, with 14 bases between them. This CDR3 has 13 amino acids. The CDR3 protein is CSVGWGDEYEQYF. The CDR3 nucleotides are TGCAGCGTTGGGTGGGGGGACGAATACGAGCAGTACTTC.

The CDR3 reads CASSYGGAYNEQFF. The CDR3 region has the DNA TGTGCCAGCAGTTACGGGGGGGCCTACAATGAGCAGTTCTTC. The chain combines TRBV6-6 with TRBJ2-1; the match to TRBD2 covers 7 bases. The CDR3 runs 14 residues. V lost 2 bases, J lost 2 bases, and 0 bases stayed unmatched. Germline V lookup: CDR1 MNHNY, CDR2 SVGAGI (reference sequence).

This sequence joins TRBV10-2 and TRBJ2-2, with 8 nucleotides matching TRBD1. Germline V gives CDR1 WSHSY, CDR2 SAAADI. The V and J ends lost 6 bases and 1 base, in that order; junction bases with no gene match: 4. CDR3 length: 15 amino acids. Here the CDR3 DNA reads TGCGCCAGCAGGGACAGGGTGAGGAACACCGGGGAGCTGTTTTTT. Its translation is CASRDRVRNTGELFF.

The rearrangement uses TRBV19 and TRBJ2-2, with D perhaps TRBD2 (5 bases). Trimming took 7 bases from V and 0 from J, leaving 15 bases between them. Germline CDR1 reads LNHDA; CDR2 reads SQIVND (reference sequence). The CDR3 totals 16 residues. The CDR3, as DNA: TGTGCCAGTACCCCCCCGAGGACTTCGAACACCGGGGAGCTGTTTTTT. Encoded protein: CASTPPRTSNTGELFF.

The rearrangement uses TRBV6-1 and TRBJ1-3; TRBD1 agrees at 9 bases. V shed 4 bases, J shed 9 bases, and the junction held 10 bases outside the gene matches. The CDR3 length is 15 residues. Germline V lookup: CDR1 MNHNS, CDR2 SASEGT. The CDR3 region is CASSAQGAGWGTIYF. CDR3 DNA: TGTGCCAGCAGTGCACAGGGGGCCGGATGGGGCACCATATATTTT.

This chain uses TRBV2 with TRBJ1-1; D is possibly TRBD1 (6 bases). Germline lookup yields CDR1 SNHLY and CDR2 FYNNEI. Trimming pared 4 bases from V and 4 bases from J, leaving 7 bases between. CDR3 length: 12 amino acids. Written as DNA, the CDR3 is TGTGCCAGCAGTGCAGGGGCCACTGAAGCTTTCTTT. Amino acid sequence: CASSAGATEAFF.